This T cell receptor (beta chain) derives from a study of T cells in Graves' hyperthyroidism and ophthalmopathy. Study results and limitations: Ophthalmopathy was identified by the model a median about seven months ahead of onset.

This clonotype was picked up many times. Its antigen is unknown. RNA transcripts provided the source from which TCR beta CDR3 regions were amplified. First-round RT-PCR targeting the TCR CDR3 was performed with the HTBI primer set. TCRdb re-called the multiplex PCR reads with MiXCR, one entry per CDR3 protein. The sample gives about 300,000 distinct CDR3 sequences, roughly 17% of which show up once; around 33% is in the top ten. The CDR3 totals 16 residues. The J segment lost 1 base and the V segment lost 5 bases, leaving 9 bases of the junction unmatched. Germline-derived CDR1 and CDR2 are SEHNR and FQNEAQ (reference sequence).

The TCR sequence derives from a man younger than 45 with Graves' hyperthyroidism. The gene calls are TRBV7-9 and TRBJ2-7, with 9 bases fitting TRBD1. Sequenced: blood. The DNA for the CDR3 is TGTGCCAGCAGCCGGAACAGGGGGCGCGAATCCTACGAGCAGTACTTC. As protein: CASSRNRGRESYEQYF. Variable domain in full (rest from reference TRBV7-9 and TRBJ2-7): DTGVSQNPRHKITKRGQNVTFRCDPISEHNRLYWYRQTLGQGPEFLTYFQNEAQLEKSRLLSDRFSAERPKGSFSTLEIQRTEQGDSAMYLCASSRNRGRESYEQYFGPGTRLTVT.